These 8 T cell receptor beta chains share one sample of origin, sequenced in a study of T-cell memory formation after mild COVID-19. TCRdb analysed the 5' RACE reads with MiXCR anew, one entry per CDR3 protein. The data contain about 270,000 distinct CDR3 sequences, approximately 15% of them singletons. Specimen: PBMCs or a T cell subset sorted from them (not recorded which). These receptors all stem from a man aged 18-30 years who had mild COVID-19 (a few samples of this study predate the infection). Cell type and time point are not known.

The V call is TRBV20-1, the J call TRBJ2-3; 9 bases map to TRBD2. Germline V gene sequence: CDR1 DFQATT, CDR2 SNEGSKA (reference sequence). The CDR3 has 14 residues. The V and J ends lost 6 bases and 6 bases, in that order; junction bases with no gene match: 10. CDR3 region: CSANSRGGVDTQYF. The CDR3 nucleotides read TGCAGTGCCAACTCGCGGGGGGGCGTGGATACGCAGTATTTT.

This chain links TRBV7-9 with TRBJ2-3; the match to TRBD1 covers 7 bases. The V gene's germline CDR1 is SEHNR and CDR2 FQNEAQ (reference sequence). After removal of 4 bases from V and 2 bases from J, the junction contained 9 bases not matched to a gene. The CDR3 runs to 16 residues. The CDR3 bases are TGTGCCAGCAGCTCTGAAGGGGGCAAGCCCACAGATACGCAGTATTTT. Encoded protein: CASSSEGGKPTDTQYF.

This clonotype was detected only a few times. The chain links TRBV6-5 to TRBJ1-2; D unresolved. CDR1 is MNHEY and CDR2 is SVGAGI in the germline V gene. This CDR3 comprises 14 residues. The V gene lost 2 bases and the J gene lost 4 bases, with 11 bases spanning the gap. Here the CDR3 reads CASSYTGWGYGYTF. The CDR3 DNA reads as TGTGCCAGCAGTTACACGGGGTGGGGCTATGGCTACACCTTC.

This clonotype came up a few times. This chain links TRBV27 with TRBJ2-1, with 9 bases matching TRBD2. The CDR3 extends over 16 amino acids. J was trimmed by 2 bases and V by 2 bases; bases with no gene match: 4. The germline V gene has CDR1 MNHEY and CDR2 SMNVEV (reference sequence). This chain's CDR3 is CASSLRRGGAYNEQFF. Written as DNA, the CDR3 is TGTGCCAGCAGTTTAAGGCGGGGGGGGGCCTACAATGAGCAGTTCTTC.

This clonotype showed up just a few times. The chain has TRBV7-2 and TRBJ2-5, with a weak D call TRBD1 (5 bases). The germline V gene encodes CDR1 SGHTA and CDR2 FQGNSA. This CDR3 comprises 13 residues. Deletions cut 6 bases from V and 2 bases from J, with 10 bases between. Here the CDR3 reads CASSDRLQETQYF. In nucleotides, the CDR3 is TGTGCCAGCAGTGACAGACTGCAAGAGACCCAGTACTTC.

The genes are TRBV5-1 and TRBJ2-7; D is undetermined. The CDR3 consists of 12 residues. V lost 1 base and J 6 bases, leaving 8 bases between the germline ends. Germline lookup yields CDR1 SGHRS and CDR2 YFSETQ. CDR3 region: CASSLSRSEQYF. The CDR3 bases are TGCGCCAGCAGCTTGAGCAGGAGCGAGCAGTACTTC.

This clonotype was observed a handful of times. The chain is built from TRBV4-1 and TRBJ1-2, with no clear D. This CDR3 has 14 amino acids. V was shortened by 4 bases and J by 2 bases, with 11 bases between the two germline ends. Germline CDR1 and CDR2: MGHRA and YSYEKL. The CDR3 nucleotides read TGCGCCAGCAGCCGAGATCCGGGCAACTATGGCTACACCTTC. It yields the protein CASSRDPGNYGYTF.

The CDR3, as DNA: TGTGCCGGACAGGGGATTAACACCGGGGAGCTGTTTTTT. Translated: CAGQGINTGELFF. J is TRBJ2-2 and V is TRBV7-8; 9 bases map to TRBD1. The J segment lost 2 bases and the V segment lost 11 bases, leaving 3 bases of the junction unmatched. The CDR3 is 13 residues long. Germline values: CDR1 SGHVS, CDR2 FQNEAQ.